Shown below are 26 T cell receptor beta chains from a single sample sequenced in a study of Tregs in tolerant kidney transplant recipients. The antigens of these receptors remain unknown. Method: immunoSEQ multiplex PCR; TCRdb's copy keeps in-frame clones and lacks some. The data hold approximately 30,000 clones, with 70% to 85% observed a single time. The sample comprised Tregs from blood cultured with allogeneic cells. These receptors were collected from a human donor in good health.

This sequence joins TRBV5-5 and TRBJ1-1, with a weak D call TRBD1 (5 bases). The germline CDR1 and CDR2 sequences are SGHKS and YYEKEE (reference sequence). CDR3 length equals 13 residues. V was shortened by 4 bases and J by 6 bases, with 13 bases between the two germline ends. CDR3 amino acids: CASSTTRGAEAFF. CDR3 in DNA: TGTGCCAGCAGCACTACACGAGGGGCTGAAGCTTTCTTT.

The J gene is TRBJ2-1, the V gene TRBV19, with D uncertain. V lost 5 bases, J lost 7 bases, and 18 bases lay in between. The CDR3 runs 15 residues. Germline loops: CDR1 LNHDA, CDR2 SQIVND (reference sequence). CDR3 coding DNA: TGTGCCAGTAGTGCCTACGCGACGGAACTTAATGAGCAGTTCTTC. Residues: CASSAYATELNEQFF.

This clone was detected a few times. The chain employs TRBV18 and TRBJ1-6, with TRBD1 matching 7 bases. This CDR3 has 19 amino acids. With V trimmed by 2 bases and J by 10 bases, 20 bases remained unmatched. CDR1 KGHSH and CDR2 LQKENI come from the germline V gene. CDR3 sequence reads: CASSPYGSWSGGIGSPLHF. The CDR3 coding sequence is TGTGCCAGCTCACCATACGGCAGTTGGTCAGGGGGAATTGGATCACCCCTCCACTTT.

This clone was picked up a small number of times. This sequence joins TRBV29-1 and TRBJ1-1, with D possibly TRBD1 on 5 matching bases. In germline, CDR1 is SQVTM, CDR2 ANQGSEA. V lost 2 bases, J lost 11 bases, and 18 bases lay in between. The length of the CDR3 is 13 residues. CDR3 residues: CSVETAHGGRAFF. As DNA, the CDR3 is TGCAGCGTTGAAACTGCTCATGGGGGTAGGGCTTTCTTT.

CDR3 residues: CASSFRTTDRTYYNEQFF. The CDR3 region has the DNA TGTGCCAGCAGTTTTCGGACAACGGACAGGACGTACTACAATGAGCAGTTCTTC. The chain joins TRBV27 to TRBJ2-1; 7 bases agree with TRBD1. Germline assignment: CDR1 MNHEY and CDR2 SMNVEV (reference sequence). The CDR3 length is 18 residues. Trimming took 3 bases from V and 3 from J; bases not matched to a gene: 14.

J is TRBJ2-3 and V is TRBV2, with no clear D. Germline lookup yields CDR1 SNHLY and CDR2 FYNNEI. This CDR3 region has 14 residues. Trimming removed 6 bases at V and 6 bases at J, with 16 bases between. CDR3 nucleotides: TGTGCCAGCAGGACGCAAGAACCGGCGGATACGCAGTATTTT. Amino acid sequence: CASRTQEPADTQYF.

The chain links TRBV7-9 to TRBJ2-3; no definite D call. Trimming took 8 bases from V and 1 from J, leaving 7 bases between them. CDR1 and CDR2 (germline): SEHNR, FQNEAQ (reference sequence). The CDR3 has 12 amino acids. CDR3 bases: TGTGCCAGCTCGGCGCGCACAGATACGCAGTATTTT. Translation: CASSARTDTQYF.

The chain employs TRBV5-6 and TRBJ1-2; D unclear. Germline V CDR1 and CDR2: SGHDT, YYEEEE. The CDR3 is made up of 13 amino acids. Trimming removed 0 bases at V and 5 bases at J, with 8 bases between. This chain's CDR3 is CASSLASGYGYTF. The CDR3 coding sequence is TGTGCCAGCAGCTTGGCCTCGGGGTATGGCTACACCTTC. The full variable domain, with the rest looked up from reference TRBV5-6 and TRBJ1-2, is DAGVTQSPTHLIKTRGQQVTLRCSPKSGHDTVSWYQQALGQGPQFIFQYYEEEERQRGNFPDRFSGHQFPNYSSELNVNALLLGDSALYLCASSLASGYGYTFGSGTRLTVV.

The chain combines TRBV7-9 with TRBJ1-1; the match to TRBD1 covers 7 bases. The CDR3 length is 16 residues. Looked up from germline, CDR1 is SEHNR and CDR2 is FQNEAQ (reference sequence). V dropped 5 bases and J dropped 0; count of bases not matched to a gene: 9. The CDR3, as DNA: TGTGCCAGCAGCCGACCGGGACAGCTCATGAACACTGAAGCTTTCTTT. Its translation: CASSRPGQLMNTEAFF.

The rearrangement joins TRBV7-9 to TRBJ2-3; 8 bases fit TRBD2. The CDR3 length is 16 residues. From germline, CDR1 is SEHNR and CDR2 FQNEAQ (reference sequence). V shed 7 bases, J shed 4 bases, and the junction held 13 bases outside the gene matches. CDR3 coding DNA: TGTGCCAGCACCCAGGCAGCGGGAGTGGTAGCAGATACGCAGTATTTT. Residues: CASTQAAGVVADTQYF.

The rearrangement joins TRBV30 to TRBJ1-5; D perhaps matches TRBD1 (5 bases). Per germline, CDR1 GTSNPN and CDR2 SVGIG (reference sequence). The V gene lost 8 bases and the J gene lost 7 bases, with 18 bases spanning the gap. The CDR3 runs to 13 residues. The CDR3 is CAMSGGIEQPQHF. DNA of the CDR3: TGTGCCATGAGTGGGGGAATTGAACAGCCCCAGCATTTT.

This chain links TRBV7-8 with TRBJ1-2; D might be TRBD1 (5 bases). V was cut by 5 bases and J by 4 bases, with 11 bases left in between. Germline CDR1 SGHVS, CDR2 FQNEAQ. This CDR3 is 13 amino acids long. The CDR3 spells CASSLGTLYGYTF. The CDR3 DNA sequence: TGTGCCAGCAGCCTGGGGACCCTCTATGGCTACACCTTC.

The rearrangement uses TRBV5-4 and TRBJ1-1, with D possibly TRBD1 on 5 matching bases. CDR1 SGHNT and CDR2 YYREEE come from the germline V gene (reference sequence). Trimming removed 0 bases from V and 1 base from J, with 10 bases in between. This CDR3 spans 15 amino acids. The CDR3 DNA reads TGTGCCAGCAGCTTGGTTATGGGGGGGAACACTGAAGCTTTCTTT. It is translated as CASSLVMGGNTEAFF.

The J gene is TRBJ2-5, the V gene TRBV5-4, with D hard to call. V lost 0 bases, J lost 1 base, and 7 bases lay in between. The germline gives CDR1 SGHNT, CDR2 YYREEE (reference sequence). CDR3 size: 14 residues. The CDR3 sequence: CASSLEIIQETQYF. CDR3 nucleotides: TGTGCCAGCAGCTTGGAGATCATCCAAGAGACCCAGTACTTC.

V is TRBV10-3 and J is TRBJ2-1; 12 nucleotides agree with TRBD2. Germline V gene lookup returns CDR1 ENHRY and CDR2 SYGVKD. This CDR3 has 13 residues. J gave up 6 bases and V 11 bases, and 5 bases lay outside the gene matches. The CDR3 DNA sequence: TGTGCCTCTACGACTAGCGGGAGCAATGAGCAGTTCTTC. Its translation is CASTTSGSNEQFF.

V is TRBV19 and J is TRBJ1-6, with TRBD1 matching 7 bases. This CDR3 contains 14 residues. CDR1 and CDR2 from the germline V gene are LNHDA and SQIVND (reference sequence). Trimming at V came to 6 bases and at J to 4 bases, leaving 3 bases not matched to a gene. The CDR3 here is CASSNRGYNSPLHF. CDR3 DNA: TGTGCCAGTAGCAACAGGGGATATAATTCACCCCTCCACTTT.

The chain combines TRBV7-6 with TRBJ2-5; D is unresolved. V lost 0 bases, J lost 4 bases, and 3 bases lay in between. The germline V gene encodes CDR1 SGHVS and CDR2 FNYEAQ. The CDR3 spans 12 residues. In DNA, the CDR3 is TGTGCCAGCAGCTTAGCGCGAGAGACCCAGTACTTC. It is translated as CASSLARETQYF.

The chain has TRBV6-6 and TRBJ1-5; D might be TRBD1 (6 bases). V was trimmed by 7 bases and J by 2 bases, leaving 18 bases between them. CDR1 MNHNY and CDR2 SVGAGI come from the germline V gene (reference sequence). CDR3 size: 16 residues. The CDR3 DNA sequence: TGTGCCAGCAAACCCGGGGGGGGCCTGGGCAATCAGCCCCAGCATTTT. This sequence encodes CASKPGGGLGNQPQHF.

The V and J genes are TRBV5-1 and TRBJ2-5; TRBD2 aligns across 11 bases. CDR3 length: 15 residues. V dropped 4 bases and J dropped 5; count of bases not matched to a gene: 7. Germline CDR1 is SGHRS and CDR2 is YFSETQ. In DNA, the CDR3 is TGCGCCAGCAGCAGAGTAGCGGGAGGGGACGAGACCCAGTACTTC. Translated, it gives CASSRVAGGDETQYF.

This clone was recorded once. This chain joins TRBV5-1 and TRBJ1-1; D possibly corresponds to TRBD1 (6 bases). This CDR3 is built from 17 residues. The V gene lost 4 bases and the J gene lost 2 bases, with 21 bases spanning the gap. In germline, CDR1 is SGHRS, CDR2 YFSETQ. This CDR3 is CASSGPPYGGANTEAFF. CDR3 coding DNA: TGCGCCAGCAGCGGACCACCATACGGGGGGGCCAACACTGAAGCTTTCTTT.

The chain joins TRBV18 to TRBJ2-4; weak D call: TRBD1 (5 bases). V shed 0 bases and J shed 7 bases, with 16 bases lying between them. The CDR3 totals 16 residues. Looked up from germline, CDR1 is KGHSH and CDR2 is LQKENI. In DNA, the CDR3 is TGTGCCAGCTCACCACCAGGGTCCAGGGATGGGAACATTCAGTACTTC. Its translation is CASSPPGSRDGNIQYF.

This chain's CDR3 is CASSLQSGANVLTF. CDR3 nucleotides: TGTGCCAGCAGCTTACAGTCTGGGGCCAACGTCCTGACTTTC. The chain uses TRBV7-2 and TRBJ2-6; D is unclear. V was cut by 2 bases and J by 1 base, with 3 bases left in between. From germline, CDR1 is SGHTA and CDR2 FQGNSA. The length of the CDR3 is 14 residues.

V usage is TRBV12-5 and J usage is TRBJ2-1; 7 bases line up with TRBD1. V was clipped by 1 base and J by 2 bases; unmatched bases: 5. Germline V lookup: CDR1 LGHNT, CDR2 FRNRAP. The CDR3 is 16 residues long. The CDR3 DNA follows: TGTGCTAGTGGTTTGGGGACAGGAAATACCTACAATGAGCAGTTCTTC. It specifies CASGLGTGNTYNEQFF.

The chain has TRBV5-5 and TRBJ2-7; no clear D gene. Germline CDR1 is SGHKS and CDR2 is YYEKEE (reference sequence). CDR3 size: 14 residues. Trimming took 1 base from V and 1 from J, leaving 9 bases between them. CDR3 coding DNA: TGTGCCAGCAGCTTGACCGATCTTTCCTACGAGCAGTACTTC. Its translation is CASSLTDLSYEQYF.

The CDR3: CAISESRTSYEQYF. The DNA of the CDR3 is TGTGCCATCAGTGAGTCGAGAACTTCCTACGAGCAGTACTTC. This chain connects TRBV10-3 to TRBJ2-7; D is uncertain. This CDR3 spans 14 amino acids. Trimming shortened V by 0 bases and J by 1 base, and 7 bases separated the two germline ends. Germline V gene data show CDR1 as ENHRY and CDR2 as SYGVKD.

V is TRBV7-2 and J is TRBJ2-5; D not certain. Between the trimmed V and J ends, which lost 5 bases and 3 bases, there was a span of 10 bases. This CDR3 is 13 amino acids long. Germline CDR1 SGHTA, CDR2 FQGNSA. CDR3 nucleotides: TGTGCCAGCAGCACGGATCGAAAAGAGACCCAGTACTTC. Its translation is CASSTDRKETQYF.